These 15 T cell receptor beta chains came from one sample sequenced in a study of blood T cells in healthy people across ages. A second PCR of 7 to 11 cycles used a sample-barcoded 5' primer and a J-beta primer mix. One entry per CDR3 protein results from TCRdb running MiXCR on the 5' RACE reads. The data show 800,000 to 950,000 distinct CDR3 sequences, roughly 40% seen once. Material for sequencing was blood. The origin of the receptors is a man between 18 and 35 years old in good health.

The CDR3 region has the DNA TGCGCCAGCAGCCCAACTAGTATCTACAATGAGCAGTACTTC. Its protein is CASSPTSIYNEQYF. The rearrangement uses TRBV5-1 and TRBJ2-1; D possibly corresponds to TRBD2 (5 bases). The end of the DNA aligns better with TRBJ2-7, so the J call may be wrong. Germline lookup yields CDR1 SGHRS and CDR2 YFSETQ. The CDR3 length is 14 residues.

J is TRBJ1-4 and V is TRBV4-3; tentative D call: TRBD1 (5 bases). V lost 0 bases to trimming and J lost 3 bases, with 8 bases between them. The germline CDR1 and CDR2 sequences are LGHNA and YSLEER. The CDR3 is 15 amino acids. DNA for the CDR3: TGCGCCAGCAGCCAAGATGGGGCAGCTAATGAAAAACTGTTTTTT. This sequence encodes CASSQDGAANEKLFF.

A word on this clonotype: With a much larger clone just one base away, this may be a read error. The J gene is TRBJ2-1, the V gene TRBV28; 7 positions agree with TRBD1. CDR1 is MDHEN, CDR2 SYDVKM, per germline. Germline trimming cut 7 bases from V and 13 bases from J; bases unmatched to any gene: 13. The CDR3 totals 13 residues. CDR3 sequence reads: CASTGDSQETQFF. The DNA for the CDR3 is TGTGCCAGCACTGGGGACAGTCAAGAGACCCAGTTCTTC.

The rearrangement links TRBV7-3 to TRBJ2-1; 7 bases align to TRBD1. The V and J ends lost 5 bases and 2 bases, in that order; junction bases with no gene match: 6. Germline CDR1 SGHTA, CDR2 FQGTGA. This CDR3 region has 15 residues. CDR3 residues: CASSASGTAYNEQFF. For the CDR3, the DNA is TGTGCCAGCAGCGCCTCCGGGACAGCCTACAATGAGCAGTTCTTC. Complete variable domain (other parts from reference TRBV7-3 and TRBJ2-1): GAGVSQTPSNKVTEKGKYVELRCDPISGHTALYWYRQSLGQGPEFLIYFQGTGAADDSGLPNDRFFAVRPEGSVSTLKIQRTERGDSAVYLCASSASGTAYNEQFFGPGTRLTVL.

This clonotype was seen a few times. The chain is built from TRBV5-1 and TRBJ1-2; 9 bases match TRBD1. Germline V CDR1 and CDR2: SGHRS, YFSETQ. The J segment lost 4 bases and the V segment lost 5 bases, leaving 15 bases of the junction unmatched. The CDR3 extends over 17 amino acids. CDR3 protein: CASRPGTGTPRVYGYTF. The CDR3 nucleotides are TGCGCCAGCAGACCCGGGACAGGGACCCCTCGCGTCTATGGCTACACCTTC.

Concerning this clonotype itself: Since a much larger clone is just one base distant, this may be a read error. The rearrangement uses TRBV4-3 and TRBJ2-5; 9 bases match TRBD2. The CDR3 sequence is 16 residues long. Germline CDR1 and CDR2: LGHNA and YSLEER. The CDR3: CASNQDPSGGQETQYF. CDR3 nucleotide sequence: TGCGCCAGCAACCAAGACCCCAGCGGGGGGCAAGAGACCCAGTACTTC.

The V and J genes are TRBV6-5 and TRBJ2-3, with D maybe TRBD2 (7 bases). Trimming pared 2 bases from V and 1 base from J, leaving 19 bases between. The germline CDR1 and CDR2 sequences are MNHEY and SVGAGI. This CDR3 spans 18 amino acids. The DNA for the CDR3 is TGTGCCAGCAGTTACCCACCATGGGGGGGCCGTGGCACAGATACGCAGTATTTT. This sequence encodes CASSYPPWGGRGTDTQYF.

This CDR3 is CASVGSWAGYNEQYF. DNA for the CDR3: TGTGCCAGCGTGGGCAGTTGGGCGGGGTACAATGAGCAGTACTTC. This chain joins TRBV12-3 or TRBV12-4 and TRBJ2-1, with D possibly TRBD2 on 6 matching bases. The J call may be wrong; the DNA end is better matched by TRBJ2-7. The CDR3 is 15 amino acids.

The rearrangement joins TRBV6-1 to TRBJ2-4, with TRBD2 as a possible D gene (5 bases). The better agreement between TRBJ2-7 and the DNA end casts doubt on the J call. Germline V gene data show CDR1 as MNHNS and CDR2 as SASEGT. The CDR3 covers 14 residues. CDR3 sequence: CASSELGVLYEQYF. The CDR3 DNA follows: TGTGCCAGCAGTGAACTGGGAGTTCTCTACGAGCAGTACTTC.

The rearrangement uses TRBV4-2 and TRBJ2-7, with 10 bases fitting TRBD1. J was trimmed by 3 bases and V by 3 bases; bases with no gene match: 8. Germline V gene data show CDR1 as LGHNA and CDR2 as YNFKEQ. The CDR3 has 16 residues. The CDR3 DNA is TGTGCCAGCAGCCACCCGGACAGGGGGTTAAACTACGAGCAGTACTTC. This sequence encodes CASSHPDRGLNYEQYF.

The chain has TRBV20-1 and TRBJ2-3; TRBD1 agrees at 9 bases. V lost 5 bases to trimming and J lost 2 bases; unmatched junction nucleotides: 2. This CDR3 region has 13 residues. Looked up from germline, CDR1 is DFQATT and CDR2 is SNEGSKA (reference sequence). CDR3: CSAGTGNTDTQYF. The DNA of the CDR3 is TGCAGTGCTGGGACAGGGAACACAGATACGCAGTATTTT.

The chain links TRBV15 to TRBJ2-5; 7 nucleotides line up with TRBD2. The DNA matches TRBJ2-4 better at its end, which makes the J call doubtful. This CDR3 spans 12 amino acids. The germline gives CDR1 LNHNV, CDR2 YYDKDF (reference sequence). The CDR3 here is CATRGEGNIQYF. The CDR3 DNA reads as TGTGCCACCCGGGGGGAGGGAAACATTCAGTACTTC.

This rearrangement joins TRBV2 to TRBJ1-1; D is uncertain. Per germline, CDR1 SNHLY and CDR2 FYNNEI. The CDR3 consists of 10 residues. Trimming removed 8 bases at V and 6 bases at J, with 7 bases between. This CDR3 is CASLGPEAFF. The CDR3 bases are TGTGCCAGCCTCGGGCCTGAAGCTTTCTTT.

V gene TRBV20-1 combines with J gene TRBJ2-5, with TRBD1 matching over 9 bases. The J call may be mistaken, given a closer DNA end match to TRBJ2-7. The germline gives CDR1 DFQATT, CDR2 SNEGSKA (reference sequence). The CDR3 runs 13 residues. The CDR3 region has the DNA TGCAGTGCTAGCGGGACAGGGTTCTACGAGCAGTACTTC. As protein: CSASGTGFYEQYF.

This clonotype showed up just a few times. J is TRBJ2-3 and V is TRBV20-1; 8 bases are a match to TRBD2. The CDR3 length is 14 residues. Germline values: CDR1 DFQATT, CDR2 SNEGSKA (reference sequence). The J segment lost 0 bases and the V segment lost 6 bases, leaving 5 bases of the junction unmatched. The CDR3 DNA sequence: TGCAGTGCCGGGGGGGGGGATAGCACAGATACGCAGTATTTT. Amino acid sequence: CSAGGGDSTDTQYF.